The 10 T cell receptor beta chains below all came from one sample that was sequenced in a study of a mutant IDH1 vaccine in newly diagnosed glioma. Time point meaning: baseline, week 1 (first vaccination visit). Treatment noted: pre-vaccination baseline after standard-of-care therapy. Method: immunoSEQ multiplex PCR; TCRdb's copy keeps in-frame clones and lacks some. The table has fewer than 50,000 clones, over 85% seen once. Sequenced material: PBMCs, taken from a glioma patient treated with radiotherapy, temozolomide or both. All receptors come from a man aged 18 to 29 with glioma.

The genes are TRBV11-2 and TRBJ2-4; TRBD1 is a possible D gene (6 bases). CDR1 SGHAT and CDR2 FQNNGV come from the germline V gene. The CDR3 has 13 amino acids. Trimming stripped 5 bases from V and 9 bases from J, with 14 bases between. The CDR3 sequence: CASSRLQGGIQYF. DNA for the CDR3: TGTGCCAGCAGCCGACTGCAAGGGGGCATTCAGTACTTC.

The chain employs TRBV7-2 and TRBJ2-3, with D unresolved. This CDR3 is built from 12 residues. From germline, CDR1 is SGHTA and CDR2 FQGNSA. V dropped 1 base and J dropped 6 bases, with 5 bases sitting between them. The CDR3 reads CASSLDADTQYF. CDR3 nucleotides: TGTGCCAGCAGCTTAGACGCGGATACGCAGTATTTT.

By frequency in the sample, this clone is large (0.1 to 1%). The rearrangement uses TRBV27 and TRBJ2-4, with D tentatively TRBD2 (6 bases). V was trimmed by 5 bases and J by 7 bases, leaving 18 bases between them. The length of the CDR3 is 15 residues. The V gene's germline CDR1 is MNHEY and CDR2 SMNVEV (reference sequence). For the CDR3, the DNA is TGTGCCAGCAGTCCAGCCGCGGGGCCGGGGAACATTCAGTACTTC. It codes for CASSPAAGPGNIQYF.

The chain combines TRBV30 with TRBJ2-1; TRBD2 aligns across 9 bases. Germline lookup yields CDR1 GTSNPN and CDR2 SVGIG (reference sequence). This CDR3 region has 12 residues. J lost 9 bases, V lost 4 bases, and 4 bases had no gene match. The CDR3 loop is CAWTSGMVEQFF. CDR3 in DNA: TGTGCCTGGACTAGCGGGATGGTTGAGCAGTTCTTC.

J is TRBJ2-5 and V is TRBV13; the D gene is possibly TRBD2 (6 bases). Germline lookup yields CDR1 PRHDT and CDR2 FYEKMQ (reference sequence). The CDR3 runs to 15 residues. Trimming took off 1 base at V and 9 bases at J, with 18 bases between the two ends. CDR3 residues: CASSLETLGEAAQYF. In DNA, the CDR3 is TGTGCCAGCAGCTTAGAAACCTTGGGGGAGGCGGCCCAGTACTTC.

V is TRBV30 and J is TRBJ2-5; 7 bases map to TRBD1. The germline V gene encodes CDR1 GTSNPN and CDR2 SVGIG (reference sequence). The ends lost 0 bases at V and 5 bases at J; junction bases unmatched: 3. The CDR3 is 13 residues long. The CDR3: CAWSVGGGETQYF. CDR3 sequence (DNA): TGTGCCTGGAGTGTAGGGGGCGGGGAGACCCAGTACTTC.

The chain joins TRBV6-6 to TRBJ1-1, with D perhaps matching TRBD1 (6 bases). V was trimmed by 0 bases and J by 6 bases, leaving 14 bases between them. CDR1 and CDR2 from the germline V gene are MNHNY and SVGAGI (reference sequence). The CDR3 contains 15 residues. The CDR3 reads CASSYSSGEGAEAFF. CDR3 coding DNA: TGTGCCAGCAGTTACTCCTCTGGGGAGGGGGCTGAAGCTTTCTTT.

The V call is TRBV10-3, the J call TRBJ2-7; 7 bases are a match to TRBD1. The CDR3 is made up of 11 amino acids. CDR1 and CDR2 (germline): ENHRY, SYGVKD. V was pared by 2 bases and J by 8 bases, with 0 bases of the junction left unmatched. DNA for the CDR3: TGTGCCATCAGTGAGAGGGGGCAGCAGTACTTC. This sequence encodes CAISERGQQYF.

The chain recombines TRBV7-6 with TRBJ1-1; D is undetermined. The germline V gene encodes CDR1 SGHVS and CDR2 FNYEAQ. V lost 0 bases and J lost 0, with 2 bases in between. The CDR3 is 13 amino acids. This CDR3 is CASSLALNTEAFF. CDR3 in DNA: TGTGCCAGCAGCTTAGCACTGAACACTGAAGCTTTCTTT.

CDR3 in amino acids: CASSTLTGQPTGELFF. The DNA of the CDR3 is TGTGCCAGCAGCACCCTCACGGGACAGCCCACCGGGGAGCTGTTTTTT. V and J are TRBV5-6 and TRBJ2-2, with TRBD1 matching over 7 bases. Germline CDR1 reads SGHDT; CDR2 reads YYEEEE. The CDR3 spans 16 residues. The V gene end was trimmed by 4 bases and the J gene end by 4 bases; junction bases not matched to a gene: 10.